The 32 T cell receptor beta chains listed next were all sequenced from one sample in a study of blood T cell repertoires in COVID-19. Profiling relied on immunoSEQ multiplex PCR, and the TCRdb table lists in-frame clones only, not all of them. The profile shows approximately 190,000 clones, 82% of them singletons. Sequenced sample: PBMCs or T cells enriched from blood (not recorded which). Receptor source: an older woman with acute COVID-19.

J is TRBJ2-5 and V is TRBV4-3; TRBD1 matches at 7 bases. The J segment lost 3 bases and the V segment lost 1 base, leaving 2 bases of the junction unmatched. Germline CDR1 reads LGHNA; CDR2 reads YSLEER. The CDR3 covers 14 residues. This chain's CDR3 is CASSQGQGEETQYF. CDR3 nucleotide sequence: TGCGCCAGCAGCCAAGGACAGGGAGAAGAGACCCAGTACTTC.

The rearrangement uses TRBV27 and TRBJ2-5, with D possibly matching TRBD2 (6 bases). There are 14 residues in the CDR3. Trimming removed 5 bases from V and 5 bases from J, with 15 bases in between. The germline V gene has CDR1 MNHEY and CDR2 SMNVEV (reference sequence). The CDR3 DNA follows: TGTGCCAGCAGTCCTGGACAAGGAGGGGAGACCCAGTACTTC. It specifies CASSPGQGGETQYF.

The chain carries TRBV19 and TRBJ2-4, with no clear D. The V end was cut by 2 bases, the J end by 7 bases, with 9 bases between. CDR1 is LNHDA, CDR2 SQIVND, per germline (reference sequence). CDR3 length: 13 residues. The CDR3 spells CASSITLENIQYF. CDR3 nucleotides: TGTGCCAGTAGTATAACTTTAGAGAACATTCAGTACTTC.

The CDR3 DNA sequence: TGTGCCAGCTCACCATCGGGGAGCTCCTACAATGAGCAGTTCTTC. Its translation: CASSPSGSSYNEQFF. The gene calls are TRBV18 and TRBJ2-1; D is possibly TRBD2 (5 bases). V gave up 2 bases and J gave up 0 bases, with 8 bases separating them. The CDR3 is 15 amino acids. Looked up from germline, CDR1 is KGHSH and CDR2 is LQKENI.

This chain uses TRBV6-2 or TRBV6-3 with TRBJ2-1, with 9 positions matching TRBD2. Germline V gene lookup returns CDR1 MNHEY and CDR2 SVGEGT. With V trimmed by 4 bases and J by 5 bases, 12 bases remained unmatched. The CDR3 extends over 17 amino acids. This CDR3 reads CASSSSSGGPRDNEQFF. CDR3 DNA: TGTGCCAGCAGTTCGTCGAGCGGGGGGCCACGGGACAATGAGCAGTTCTTC.

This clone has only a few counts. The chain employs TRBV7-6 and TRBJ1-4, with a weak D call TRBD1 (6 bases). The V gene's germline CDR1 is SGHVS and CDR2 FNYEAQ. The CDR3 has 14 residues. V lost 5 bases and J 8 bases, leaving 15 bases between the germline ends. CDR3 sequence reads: CASSRLGQGEKLFF. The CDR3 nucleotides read TGTGCCAGCAGCCGCCTGGGACAAGGGGAAAAACTGTTTTTT.

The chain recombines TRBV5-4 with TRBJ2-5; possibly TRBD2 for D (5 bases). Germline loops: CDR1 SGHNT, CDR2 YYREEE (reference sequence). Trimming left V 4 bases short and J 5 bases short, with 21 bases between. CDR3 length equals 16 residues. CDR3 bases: TGTGCCAGCAGCATATCCGGGATACCCGGTGGGGAGACCCAGTACTTC. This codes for CASSISGIPGGETQYF.

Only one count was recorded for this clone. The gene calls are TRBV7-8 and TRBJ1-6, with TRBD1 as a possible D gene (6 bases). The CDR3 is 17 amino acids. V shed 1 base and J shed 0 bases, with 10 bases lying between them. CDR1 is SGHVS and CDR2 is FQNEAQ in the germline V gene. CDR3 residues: CASSLGGHFSYNSPLHF. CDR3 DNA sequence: TGTGCCAGCAGCTTAGGGGGACATTTCTCCTATAATTCACCCCTCCACTTT.

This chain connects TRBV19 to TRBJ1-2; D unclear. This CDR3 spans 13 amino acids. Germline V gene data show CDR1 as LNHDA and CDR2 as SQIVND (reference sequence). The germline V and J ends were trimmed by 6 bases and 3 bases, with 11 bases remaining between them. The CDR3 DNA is TGTGCCAGTAGGAAACCCGAGGACTATGGCTACACCTTC. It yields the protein CASRKPEDYGYTF. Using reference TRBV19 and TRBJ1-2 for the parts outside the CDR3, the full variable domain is DGGITQSPKYLFRKEGQNVTLSCEQNLNHDAMYWYRQDPGQGLRLIYYSQIVNDFQKGDIAEGYSVSREKKESFPLTVTSAQKNPTAFYLCASRKPEDYGYTFGSGTRLTVV.

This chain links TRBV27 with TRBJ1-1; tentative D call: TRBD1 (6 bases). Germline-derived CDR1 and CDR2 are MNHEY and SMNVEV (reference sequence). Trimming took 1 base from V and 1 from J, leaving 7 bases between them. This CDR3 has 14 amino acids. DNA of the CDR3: TGTGCCAGCAGTTTATTACAGGGGAACACTGAAGCTTTCTTT. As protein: CASSLLQGNTEAFF.

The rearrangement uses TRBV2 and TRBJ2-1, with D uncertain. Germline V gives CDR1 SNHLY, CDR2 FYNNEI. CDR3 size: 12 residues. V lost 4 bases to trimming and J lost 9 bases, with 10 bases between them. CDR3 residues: CASSAALGEQFF. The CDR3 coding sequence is TGTGCCAGCAGTGCAGCCCTAGGTGAGCAGTTCTTC.

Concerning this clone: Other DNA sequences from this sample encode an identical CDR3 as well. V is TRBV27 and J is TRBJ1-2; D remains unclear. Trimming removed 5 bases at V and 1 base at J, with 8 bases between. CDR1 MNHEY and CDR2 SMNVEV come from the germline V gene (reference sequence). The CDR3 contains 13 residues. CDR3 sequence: CASSLTVNYGYTF. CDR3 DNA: TGTGCCAGCAGTCTTACAGTTAACTATGGCTACACCTTC.

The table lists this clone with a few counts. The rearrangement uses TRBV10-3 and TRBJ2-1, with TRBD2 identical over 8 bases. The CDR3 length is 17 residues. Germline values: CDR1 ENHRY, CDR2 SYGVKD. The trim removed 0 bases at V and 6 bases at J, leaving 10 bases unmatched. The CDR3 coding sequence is TGTGCCATCAGTGAGTCGACTGGCTCGGGAGGGCCCAATGAGCAGTTCTTC. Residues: CAISESTGSGGPNEQFF.

The CDR3 DNA reads TGTGCCAGCAGATACAGGGGGCGGGAAGGTGGCTACACCTTC. The encoded protein is CASRYRGREGGYTF. The rearrangement joins TRBV2 to TRBJ1-2, with 9 bases fitting TRBD1. V was clipped by 6 bases and J by 7 bases; unmatched bases: 9. Germline assignment: CDR1 SNHLY and CDR2 FYNNEI. The CDR3 consists of 14 residues.

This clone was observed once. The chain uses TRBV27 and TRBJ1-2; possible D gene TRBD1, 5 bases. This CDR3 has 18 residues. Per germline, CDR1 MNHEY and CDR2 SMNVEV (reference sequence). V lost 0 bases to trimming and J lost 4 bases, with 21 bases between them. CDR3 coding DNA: TGTGCCAGCAGTTTATCGGGGCAACTCTCTGTTTCGGGCTATGGCTACACCTTC. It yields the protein CASSLSGQLSVSGYGYTF.

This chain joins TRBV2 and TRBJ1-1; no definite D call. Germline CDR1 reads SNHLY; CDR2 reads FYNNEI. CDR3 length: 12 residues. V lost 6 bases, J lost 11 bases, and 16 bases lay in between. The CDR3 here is CASRASLGRAFF. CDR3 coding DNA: TGTGCCAGCAGGGCCTCATTGGGCCGTGCTTTCTTT.

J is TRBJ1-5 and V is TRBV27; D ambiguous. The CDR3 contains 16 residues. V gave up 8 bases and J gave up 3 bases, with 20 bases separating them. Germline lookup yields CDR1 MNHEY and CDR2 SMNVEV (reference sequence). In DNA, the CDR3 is TGTGCCAGCCTTAAGTGTACAGTAAGGAACAATCAGCCCCAGCATTTT. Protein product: CASLKCTVRNNQPQHF.

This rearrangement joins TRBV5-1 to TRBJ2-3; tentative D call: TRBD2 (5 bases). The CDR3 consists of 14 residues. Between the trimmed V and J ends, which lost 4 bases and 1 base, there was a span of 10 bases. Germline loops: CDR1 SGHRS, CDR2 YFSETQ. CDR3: CASSPEGRTDTQYF. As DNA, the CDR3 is TGCGCCAGCAGCCCCGAGGGTCGCACAGATACGCAGTATTTT.

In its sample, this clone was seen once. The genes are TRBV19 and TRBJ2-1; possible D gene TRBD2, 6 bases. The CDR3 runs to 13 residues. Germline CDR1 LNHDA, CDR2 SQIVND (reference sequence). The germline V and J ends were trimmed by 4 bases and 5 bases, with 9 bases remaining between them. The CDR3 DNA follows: TGTGCCAGTAGTACCGGACTAAACAATGAGCAGTTCTTC. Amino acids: CASSTGLNNEQFF. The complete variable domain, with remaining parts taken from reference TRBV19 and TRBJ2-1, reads DGGITQSPKYLFRKEGQNVTLSCEQNLNHDAMYWYRQDPGQGLRLIYYSQIVNDFQKGDIAEGYSVSREKKESFPLTVTSAQKNPTAFYLCASSTGLNNEQFFGPGTRLTVL.

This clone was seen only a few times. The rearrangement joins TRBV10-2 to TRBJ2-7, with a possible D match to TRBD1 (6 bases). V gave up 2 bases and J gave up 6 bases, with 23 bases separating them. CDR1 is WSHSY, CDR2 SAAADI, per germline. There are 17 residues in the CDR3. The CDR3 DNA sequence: TGCGCCAGCAGTGAGCCCGGACAGAGACCCCTGGTATGCGAGCAGTACGTC. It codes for CASSEPGQRPLVCEQYV.

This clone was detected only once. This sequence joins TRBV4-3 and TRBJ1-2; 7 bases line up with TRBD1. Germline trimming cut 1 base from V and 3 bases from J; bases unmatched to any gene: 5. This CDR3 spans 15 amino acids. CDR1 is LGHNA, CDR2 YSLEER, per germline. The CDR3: CASSQGRGGHYGYTF. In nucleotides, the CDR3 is TGCGCCAGCAGCCAAGGGAGAGGGGGCCACTATGGCTACACCTTC.

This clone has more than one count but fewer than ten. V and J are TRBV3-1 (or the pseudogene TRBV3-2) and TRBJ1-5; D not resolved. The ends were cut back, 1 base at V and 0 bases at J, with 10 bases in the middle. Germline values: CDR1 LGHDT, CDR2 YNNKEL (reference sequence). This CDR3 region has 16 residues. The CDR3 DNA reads TGTGCCAGCAGCCAAGGTAGCGGATATAGCAATCAGCCCCAGCATTTT. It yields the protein CASSQGSGYSNQPQHF.

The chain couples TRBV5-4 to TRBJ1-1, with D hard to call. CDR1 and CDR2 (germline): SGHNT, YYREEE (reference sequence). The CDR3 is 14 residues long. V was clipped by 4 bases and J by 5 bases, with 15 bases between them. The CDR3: CASSERKGGTEAFF. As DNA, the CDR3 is TGTGCCAGCAGCGAGAGGAAGGGCGGGACTGAAGCTTTCTTT.

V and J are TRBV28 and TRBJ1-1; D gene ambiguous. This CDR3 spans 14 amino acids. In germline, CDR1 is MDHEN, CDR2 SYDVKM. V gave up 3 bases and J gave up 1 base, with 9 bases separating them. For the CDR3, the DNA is TGTGCCAGCAGTTTCCCGACGGGGAACACTGAAGCTTTCTTT. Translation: CASSFPTGNTEAFF.

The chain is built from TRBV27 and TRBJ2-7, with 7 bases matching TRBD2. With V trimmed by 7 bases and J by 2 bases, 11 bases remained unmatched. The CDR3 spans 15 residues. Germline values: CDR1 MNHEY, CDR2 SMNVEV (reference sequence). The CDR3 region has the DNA TGTGCCAGCACTAACCGAGCGGGAATAGCCTACGAGCAGTACTTC. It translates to CASTNRAGIAYEQYF.

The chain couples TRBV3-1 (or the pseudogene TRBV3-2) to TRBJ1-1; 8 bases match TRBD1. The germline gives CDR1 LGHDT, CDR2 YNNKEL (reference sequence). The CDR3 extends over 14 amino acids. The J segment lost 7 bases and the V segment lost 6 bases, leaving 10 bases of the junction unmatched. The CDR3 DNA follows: TGTGCCAGCAGGACATCAGGGGGCCTGAATGAAGCTTTCTTT. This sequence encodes CASRTSGGLNEAFF.

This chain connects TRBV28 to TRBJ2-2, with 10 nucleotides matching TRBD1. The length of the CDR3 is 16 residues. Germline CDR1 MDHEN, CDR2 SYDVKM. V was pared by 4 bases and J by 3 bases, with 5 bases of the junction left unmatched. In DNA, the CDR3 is TGTGCCAGCAGTTCGACAGGGGGCGAATACACCGGGGAGCTGTTTTTT. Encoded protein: CASSSTGGEYTGELFF.

This chain's CDR3 is CASSPRIGEDTQYF. The CDR3 coding sequence is TGTGCCAGCAGCCCCCGGATCGGGGAGGATACGCAGTATTTT. The chain is built from TRBV7-7 and TRBJ2-3; TRBD2 is a possible D gene (5 bases). The CDR3 spans 14 residues. Germline CDR1 is SSHAT and CDR2 is FNYEAQ (reference sequence). With 5 bases removed from V and 6 bases from J, the gap between germline ends came to 15 bases.

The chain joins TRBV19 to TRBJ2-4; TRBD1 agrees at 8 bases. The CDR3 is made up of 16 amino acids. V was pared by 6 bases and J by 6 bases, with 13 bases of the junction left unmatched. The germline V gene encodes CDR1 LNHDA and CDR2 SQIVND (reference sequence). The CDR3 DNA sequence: TGTGCCAGTAGGTTAACCCAGGGGGCAGGGGGAAACATTCAGTACTTC. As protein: CASRLTQGAGGNIQYF.

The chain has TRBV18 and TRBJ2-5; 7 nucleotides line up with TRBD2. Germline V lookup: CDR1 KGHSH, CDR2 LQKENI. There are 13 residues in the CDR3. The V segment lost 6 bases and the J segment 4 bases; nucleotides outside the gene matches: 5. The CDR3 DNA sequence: TGTGCCAGCTCCCTCAGGGAGGGAGAGACCCAGTACTTC. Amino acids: CASSLREGETQYF.

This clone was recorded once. The CDR3 here is CASSLDPSGEQFF. The CDR3 coding sequence is TGTGCCAGCAGCTTGGACCCTAGCGGGGAGCAGTTCTTC. The V gene is TRBV7-2, the J gene TRBJ2-1, with 8 bases matching TRBD2. Trimming cost V 3 bases and J 10 bases; bases outside gene matches: 5. Germline CDR1 is SGHTA and CDR2 is FQGNSA. The CDR3 has 13 residues.

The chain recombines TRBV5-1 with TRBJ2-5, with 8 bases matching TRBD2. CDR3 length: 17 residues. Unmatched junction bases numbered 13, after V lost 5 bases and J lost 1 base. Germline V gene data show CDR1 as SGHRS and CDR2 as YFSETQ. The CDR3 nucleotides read TGCGCCAGCAGGGAAGGGTCCAGCGGGGGCGTCCAAGAGACCCAGTACTTC. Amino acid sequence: CASREGSSGGVQETQYF.